One and the same sample provided the 17 T cell receptor beta chains below, sequenced in a study of cytomegalovirus exposure and HLA in healthy donors. Use of 60 Vbeta and 13 Jbeta primers characterized the PCR. Sequenced by immunoSEQ multiplex PCR; TCRdb stores in-frame clones only, minus some. This sample yields around 99,000 clones, of which 60% to 80% are seen a single time; about 3.5% belongs to the top ten. Sequenced input: PBMCs. The receptors were gathered from a man aged 40-49 years in good health and CMV-seronegative.

This clone turned up a few times. The chain joins TRBV7-3 to TRBJ2-3; the D gene is possibly TRBD2 (6 bases). This CDR3 has 16 amino acids. V gave up 5 bases and J gave up 5 bases, with 20 bases separating them. The V gene's germline CDR1 is SGHTA and CDR2 FQGTGA. The CDR3 sequence is CASSPRGGGAGDTQYF. In DNA, the CDR3 is TGTGCCAGCAGCCCTAGGGGCGGAGGGGCGGGAGATACGCAGTATTTT.

The chain is built from TRBV28 and TRBJ1-5; a weak D match, TRBD1 (6 bases). V lost 6 bases to trimming and J lost 9 bases, with 12 bases between them. The CDR3 extends over 12 amino acids. From germline, CDR1 is MDHEN and CDR2 SYDVKM. The chain's CDR3 is CASSTGTRPQHF. CDR3 nucleotides: TGTGCCAGCAGCACAGGGACCCGGCCCCAGCATTTT.

The chain links TRBV7-8 to TRBJ1-1, with D uncertain. The CDR3 sequence is 13 residues long. V was trimmed by 0 bases and J by 8 bases, leaving 10 bases between them. CDR1 and CDR2 (germline): SGHVS, FQNEAQ. The CDR3 here is CASSLALSAEAFF. CDR3 bases: TGTGCCAGCAGCTTAGCGCTGAGCGCAGAAGCTTTCTTT.

The V and J genes are TRBV25-1 and TRBJ1-2; tentatively, D is TRBD1 (5 bases). The CDR3 loop spans 12 amino acids. Germline CDR1 is MGHDK and CDR2 is SYGVNS. V was cut by 4 bases and J by 8 bases, with 11 bases left in between. Here the CDR3 DNA reads TGTGCCAGCAGTGGGGGGAGGGGCGGCTACACCTTC. As protein: CASSGGRGGYTF.

Turning to this clone: Different DNA sequences within this sample yield the same CDR3. The J gene is TRBJ1-6, the V gene TRBV5-6, with TRBD1 matching 7 bases. With 4 bases clipped from V and 13 bases from J, the junction kept 14 bases outside the gene matches. CDR1 and CDR2 (germline): SGHDT, YYEEEE. The CDR3 totals 15 residues. CDR3 residues: CASSRATGVGSPLHF. The CDR3 nucleotides read TGTGCCAGCAGCCGTGCAACAGGGGTCGGTTCGCCCCTCCACTTT. The full variable domain, completed using reference TRBV5-6 and TRBJ1-6, is DAGVTQSPTHLIKTRGQQVTLRCSPKSGHDTVSWYQQALGQGPQFIFQYYEEEERQRGNFPDRFSGHQFPNYSSELNVNALLLGDSALYLCASSRATGVGSPLHFGNGTRLTVT.

The V call is TRBV18, the J call TRBJ1-3, with D uncertain. In germline, CDR1 is KGHSH, CDR2 LQKENI. With 2 bases removed from V and 8 bases from J, the gap between germline ends came to 13 bases. There are 14 residues in the CDR3. The CDR3 nucleotides are TGTGCCAGCTCACCAGCGGTAAGCCGAGACACCATATATTTT. This translates into CASSPAVSRDTIYF.

The J gene is TRBJ2-3, the V gene TRBV9; 9 bases line up with TRBD2. Unmatched junction bases numbered 3, after V lost 0 bases and J lost 1 base. CDR1 is SGDLS and CDR2 is YYNGEE in the germline V gene. The CDR3 has 16 amino acids. CDR3 residues: CASSVGTSARTDTQYF. The DNA of the CDR3 is TGTGCCAGCAGCGTAGGGACTAGCGCCCGCACAGATACGCAGTATTTT.

CDR3 DNA sequence: TGTGCCAGCAGCGGGAGCTCCTATAATTCACCCCTCCACTTT. Residues: CASSGSSYNSPLHF. V gene TRBV25-1 combines with J gene TRBJ1-6, with D unresolved. CDR1 is MGHDK, CDR2 SYGVNS, per germline. The CDR3 spans 14 residues. Deletions cut 6 bases from V and 0 bases from J, with 6 bases between.

The chain carries TRBV6-4 and TRBJ2-5; possibly TRBD2 for D (6 bases). With 3 bases removed from V and 7 bases from J, the gap between germline ends came to 12 bases. This CDR3 is 13 amino acids long. The germline V gene encodes CDR1 MRHNA and CDR2 SNTAGT. CDR3 nucleotides: TGTGCCAGCAGTGATATGGGGGGAGCGACCCAGTACTTC. This translates into CASSDMGGATQYF.

The chain joins TRBV7-6 to TRBJ2-7; TRBD2 might be the D (6 bases). V was clipped by 1 base and J by 2 bases, with 15 bases between them. CDR3 length equals 16 residues. Germline V CDR1 and CDR2: SGHVS, FNYEAQ. This chain's CDR3 is CASSLGLGGETYEQYF. DNA of the CDR3: TGTGCCAGCAGCTTAGGGTTGGGGGGAGAGACCTACGAGCAGTACTTC.

This clone occurred once. The rearrangement uses TRBV28 and TRBJ1-5, with D unresolved. CDR1 and CDR2 (germline): MDHEN, SYDVKM. This CDR3 is 13 amino acids long. Trimming cost V 8 bases and J 3 bases, with 11 bases left between them. The CDR3 protein is CASRSGTNQPQHF. In DNA, the CDR3 is TGTGCCAGCCGGAGTGGTACCAATCAGCCCCAGCATTTT. The full variable domain, in which reference TRBV28 and TRBJ1-5 provide the parts outside the CDR3, is DVKVTQSSRYLVKRTGEKVFLECVQDMDHENMFWYRQDPGLGLRLIYFSYDVKMKEKGDIPEGYSVSREKKERFSLILESASTNQTSMYLCASRSGTNQPQHFGDGTRLSIL.

This clone has only a few counts. As DNA, the CDR3 is TGTGCCAGCAGTGGACCCGGGGACGAGCAGTACTTC. This gives the protein CASSGPGDEQYF. The chain couples TRBV6-1 to TRBJ2-7; D may be TRBD2 (5 bases). The germline V and J ends were trimmed by 4 bases and 5 bases, with 9 bases remaining between them. The CDR3 loop spans 12 amino acids. CDR1 is MNHNS and CDR2 is SASEGT in the germline V gene.

The chain joins TRBV28 to TRBJ1-3; D is ambiguous. CDR1 is MDHEN, CDR2 SYDVKM, per germline. Trimming stripped 3 bases from V and 0 bases from J, with 6 bases between. CDR3 length: 14 residues. CDR3 in DNA: TGTGCCAGCAGTTTTGGCGGCTCTGGAAACACCATATATTTT. It specifies CASSFGGSGNTIYF.

The J gene is TRBJ1-1, the V gene TRBV6-1; D remains ambiguous. In germline, CDR1 is MNHNS, CDR2 SASEGT. V was trimmed by 6 bases and J by 10 bases, leaving 12 bases between them. The CDR3 contains 11 residues. As DNA, the CDR3 is TGTGCCAGCAGATTCCAAAGAGGAGCTTTCTTT. This translates into CASRFQRGAFF.

V is TRBV7-3 and J is TRBJ1-2, with TRBD1 matching over 10 bases. Losses at the gene ends were 3 bases for V and 7 bases for J; bases not matched to a gene: 5. CDR1 is SGHTA, CDR2 FQGTGA, per germline. CDR3 length: 14 residues. Here the CDR3 reads CASSFGQGEGGYTF. The CDR3 nucleotides read TGTGCCAGCAGCTTCGGACAGGGGGAGGGTGGCTACACCTTC.

This chain uses TRBV18 with TRBJ2-5; 7 nucleotides line up with TRBD2. Looked up from germline, CDR1 is KGHSH and CDR2 is LQKENI. J was trimmed by 5 bases and V by 1 base; bases with no gene match: 7. This CDR3 has 15 residues. CDR3 in DNA: TGTGCCAGCTCACCACTGCGGGAGAAAGCGGAGACCCAGTACTTC. Its translation is CASSPLREKAETQYF. Based on the CDR3 plus reference TRBV18 and TRBJ2-5, the full variable domain is NAGVMQNPRHLVRRRGQEARLRCSPMKGHSHVYWYRQLPEEGLKFMVYLQKENIIDESGMPKERFSAEFPKEGPSILRIQQVVRGDSAAYFCASSPLREKAETQYFGPGTRLLVL.

The rearrangement links TRBV10-3 to TRBJ2-4; D uncertain. This CDR3 has 15 residues. Trimming shortened V by 0 bases and J by 8 bases, and 14 bases separated the two germline ends. Per germline, CDR1 ENHRY and CDR2 SYGVKD. CDR3 coding DNA: TGTGCCATCAGTGAGTCAGCGAATCGAGGTGACATTCAGTACTTC. Translation gives CAISESANRGDIQYF.